These 2 T cell receptor beta chains were all obtained from the same sample, sequenced in a study of T cell responses to AZD1222 COVID-19 vaccine. The assay was immunoSEQ multiplex PCR, and TCRdb's table has in-frame clones only and misses some. Of approximately 160,000 clones listed, about 90% were seen once; the top ten hold about 2.5%. Sample: peripheral blood, taken on day 0 of AZD1222 vaccination. The receptors stem from an adult in good health.

The V call is TRBV13, the J call TRBJ2-1; 9 bases agree with TRBD2. Germline V gene data show CDR1 as PRHDT and CDR2 as FYEKMQ (reference sequence). V trimming: 6 bases; J trimming: 1 base; junction bases outside the gene matches: 4. The CDR3 contains 15 residues. The CDR3 bases are TGTGCCAGCAGGGTAGCGGGAGATTCCTACAATGAGCAGTTCTTC. Protein product: CASRVAGDSYNEQFF. Full variable domain (outside the CDR3, taken from reference TRBV13 and TRBJ2-1): AAGVIQSPRHLIKEKRETATLKCYPIPRHDTVYWYQQGPGQDPQFLISFYEKMQSDKGSIPDRFSAQQFSDYHSELNMSSLELGDSALYFCASRVAGDSYNEQFFGPGTRLTVL.

Details on this clone: The same CDR3 can be traced to other DNA sequences in this sample. The genes are TRBV6-5 and TRBJ1-1; perhaps TRBD1 as D (6 bases). This CDR3 contains 14 residues. Germline CDR1 reads MNHEY; CDR2 reads SVGAGI. V dropped 5 bases and J dropped 0 bases, with 10 bases sitting between them. The CDR3 sequence is CASSLTGLNTEAFF. CDR3 coding DNA: TGTGCCAGCAGTCTTACAGGGTTGAACACTGAAGCTTTCTTT.